Described below is a single T cell receptor (beta chain) sequence and its context. As yet, its antigen is unknown. V shed 8 bases and J 4 bases; nucleotides not matched to a gene: 9. Germline-derived CDR1 and CDR2 are MNHNS and SASEGT. This CDR3 has 15 amino acids. PCR primers comprised 60 Vbeta and 13 Jbeta primers. Assay used: immunoSEQ multiplex PCR; TCRdb lists only in-frame clones, some missing. Of around 110,000 clones in the sample, about two thirds are singletons; the top ten hold about 9%. This entry belongs to a study of cytomegalovirus exposure and HLA in healthy donors. Study overall: Earlier results showed approximately 110 million unique TCR beta sequences derived from some 180 million T cells.

Study-wide results and limits: The study put under 200 TCR beta chains on its list as cytomegalovirus-associated.

This clonotype was obtained from a young man in good health and CMV-seropositive. The specimen was PBMCs. This rearrangement joins TRBV6-1 to TRBJ2-1, with 9 bases aligning to TRBD1. The CDR3: CASGTGTGSYNEQFF. Written as DNA, the CDR3 is TGTGCCAGCGGAACCGGGACAGGGTCTTACAATGAGCAGTTCTTC.